This T cell receptor beta chain was sequenced during a study of brain T cells in children with intractable seizures. Trimming took off 5 bases at V and 1 base at J, with 2 bases between the two ends. CDR3 size: 11 residues. The germline V gene encodes CDR1 LGHNT and CDR2 FRNRAP. Surgery cases with the highest brain T cell transcript signatures were chosen for sequencing. Using immunoSEQ multiplex PCR, the repertoire was profiled, and TCRdb retains in-frame clones only, with some absent. The table includes about 40,000 clones, around nine tenths detected once. The specimen comprised peripheral blood, sampled at surgery. The receptor comes from a girl aged 2 to 10 with tuberous sclerosis and intractable seizures. J is TRBJ1-1 and V is TRBV12-5; the D is unclear. The chain's CDR3 is CASGRNTEAFF. The CDR3 region has the DNA TGTGCTAGTGGTAGGAACACTGAAGCTTTCTTT.